The 12 T cell receptor beta chains below all came from one sample that was sequenced in a study of early T cells in non-severe SARS-CoV-2 infection. TCRdb redid the calling of the 5' RACE reads with MiXCR, one entry per CDR3 protein. Counted here are 70,000 to 90,000 distinct CDR3 sequences, 12% occurring once; the ten biggest clones make up roughly 3.1%. Material: whole blood. The receptors were gathered from an adult who was a healthcare worker with PCR-confirmed SARS-CoV-2 infection or an uninfected control (not recorded which).

The table lists this clonotype with a few counts. The chain uses TRBV3-1 and TRBJ2-1; tentative D call: TRBD1 (6 bases). This CDR3 spans 16 amino acids. From germline, CDR1 is LGHDT and CDR2 YNNKEL (reference sequence). V lost 4 bases to trimming and J lost 7 bases, with 20 bases between them. Written as DNA, the CDR3 is TGTGCCAGCAGCCGGTACAGGGCCCGTACTCCTAATGAGCAGTTCTTC. It yields the protein CASSRYRARTPNEQFF.

The chain recombines TRBV5-5 with TRBJ1-3; D is undetermined. Looked up from germline, CDR1 is SGHKS and CDR2 is YYEKEE (reference sequence). This CDR3 is 14 amino acids long. V was shortened by 6 bases and J by 0 bases, with 10 bases between the two germline ends. DNA for the CDR3: TGTGCCAGCACCCTGCCTTCCTCTGGAAACACCATATATTTT. Its translation: CASTLPSSGNTIYF.

This sequence joins TRBV6-5 and TRBJ2-7, with D maybe TRBD2 (6 bases). This CDR3 has 15 amino acids. V lost 6 bases to trimming and J lost 6 bases, with 21 bases between them. Germline V gene sequence: CDR1 MNHEY, CDR2 SVGAGI. The CDR3 protein is CASRRGGAKVFEQYF. Here the CDR3 DNA reads TGTGCCAGCAGACGCGGCGGGGCGAAGGTTTTCGAGCAGTACTTC.

This clonotype has just a few counts. The CDR3 reads CASSYSEDRAGANVLTF. Written as DNA, the CDR3 is TGTGCCAGCAGTTACTCAGAGGACAGGGCTGGGGCCAACGTCCTGACTTTC. The V and J genes are TRBV6-2 or TRBV6-3 and TRBJ2-6, with 8 bases matching TRBD1. Trimming cost V 0 bases and J 2 bases; bases outside gene matches: 3. CDR1 and CDR2 (germline): MNHEY, SVGEGT. The CDR3 is 17 amino acids.

J is TRBJ2-7 and V is TRBV20-1; 9 nucleotides agree with TRBD2. After removal of 0 bases from V and 4 bases from J, the junction contained 7 bases not matched to a gene. Per the germline V gene, CDR1 is DFQATT and CDR2 is SNEGSKA (reference sequence). This CDR3 contains 15 residues. CDR3 DNA: TGCAGTGCTAGAGATCCGGCGGGAGGGCCGTACGAGCAGTACTTC. Its translation: CSARDPAGGPYEQYF.

A few counts support this clonotype. This rearrangement joins TRBV27 to TRBJ2-3, with 9 bases aligning to TRBD2. The V segment lost 3 bases and the J segment 3 bases; nucleotides outside the gene matches: 7. CDR3 length: 16 amino acids. CDR1 is MNHEY and CDR2 is SMNVEV in the germline V gene (reference sequence). As DNA, the CDR3 is TGTGCCAGCAGTTTTCTACGTAGCGGGAGAACAGATACGCAGTATTTT. Protein sequence: CASSFLRSGRTDTQYF.

This sequence joins TRBV20-1 and TRBJ2-1; no clear D. V lost 5 bases and J lost 1, with 12 bases in between. Germline CDR1 and CDR2: DFQATT and SNEGSKA (reference sequence). The CDR3 spans 14 residues. CDR3 residues: CSAPRGLSYNEQFF. Written as DNA, the CDR3 is TGCAGTGCTCCTCGCGGCCTATCCTACAATGAGCAGTTCTTC.

This chain links TRBV27 with TRBJ2-7; TRBD1 might be the D (6 bases). The V gene's germline CDR1 is MNHEY and CDR2 SMNVEV (reference sequence). Trimming left V 5 bases short and J 4 bases short, with 15 bases between. CDR3 size: 14 residues. The CDR3 loop reads CASSPRWGPYEQYF. The CDR3 DNA sequence: TGTGCCAGCAGTCCCCGGTGGGGGCCGTACGAGCAGTACTTC.

The chain uses TRBV7-2 and TRBJ1-2, with D possibly TRBD1 on 5 matching bases. This CDR3 region has 16 residues. From germline, CDR1 is SGHTA and CDR2 FQGNSA. Trimming stripped 5 bases from V and 4 bases from J, with 20 bases between. The CDR3 coding sequence is TGTGCCAGCAGCCCAGGTCCGGGACTGCTGGGCTATGGCTACACCTTC. Its translation: CASSPGPGLLGYGYTF. The whole variable domain, filled in from reference TRBV7-2 and TRBJ1-2, reads GAGVSQSPSNKVTEKGKDVELRCDPISGHTALYWYRQSLGQGLEFLIYFQGNSAPDKSGLPSDRFSAERTGGSVSTLTIQRTQQEDSAVYLCASSPGPGLLGYGYTFGSGTRLTVV.

In its sample, this clonotype was seen many times. The chain links TRBV2 to TRBJ2-5, with D possibly matching TRBD1 (6 bases). Germline CDR1 is SNHLY and CDR2 is FYNNEI. V dropped 6 bases and J dropped 2 bases, with 16 bases sitting between them. CDR3 length: 15 residues. The CDR3 sequence: CASSQQGMAQETQYF. DNA of the CDR3: TGTGCCAGCAGCCAACAGGGAATGGCTCAAGAGACCCAGTACTTC.

Only a few counts were recorded for this clonotype. A much bigger clone sits one base away, suggesting this may be a read error. The chain is built from TRBV5-1 and TRBJ1-1; a weak D match, TRBD1 (6 bases). This CDR3 is 13 amino acids long. The V and J ends lost 2 bases and 1 base respectively, with 6 bases between them. Germline-derived CDR1 and CDR2 are SGHRS and YFSETQ. CDR3: CASSLQGNTEAFF. CDR3 in DNA: TGCGCCAGCAGCTTACAGGGGAACACTGAAGCTTTCTTT.

The sample holds a few counts of this clonotype. The CDR3 here is CASSLRREAFF. CDR3 nucleotide sequence: TGTGCCAGCAGTTTGAGAAGGGAAGCTTTCTTT. This sequence joins TRBV28 and TRBJ1-1, with unresolved D. Germline CDR1 MDHEN, CDR2 SYDVKM. The CDR3 contains 11 residues. Trimming left V 3 bases short and J 8 bases short, with 7 bases between.